These T cell receptor beta chains were read from a single sample in a study of cytomegalovirus exposure and HLA in healthy donors. Sequencing was performed with immunoSEQ multiplex PCR; in TCRdb, only in-frame clones are kept and a portion is missing. Its clone listing holds under 150,000 clones. Sequencing used PBMCs. The receptors were gathered from a woman aged 40 to 50 in good health and CMV-seronegative. CDR3s include the opening cysteine and the closing phenylalanine or tryptophan. A D gene is named only where the DNA matches it firmly.

>TRBV28|TRBD1|TRBJ2-3
TGTGCCAGCAATACAGGGGGCGGCACAGATACGCAGTATTTT
CASNTGGGTDTQYF
>TRBV29-1|TRBD1|TRBJ2-7
TGCAGCGTGCAGGGACAGACCTACGAGCAGTACTTC
CSVQGQTYEQYF
>TRBV7-9|TRBD2|TRBJ2-2
TGTGCCAGCGATAGAGCGGGGGCGACCACCGGGGAGCTGTTTTTT
CASDRAGATTGELFF
>TRBV18|TRBD1|TRBJ2-4
TGTGCCAGCTCACCTGGGACAGGGGGTAGCAAAAACATTCAGTACTTC
CASSPGTGGSKNIQYF
>TRBV10-3|TRBD1|TRBJ1-6
TGTGCCATCAGTCCCGACAGGGACAGTTCACCCCTCCACTTT
CAISPDRDSSPLHF
>TRBV5-1|TRBD1|TRBJ2-2
TGCGCCAGCAGCCTGACAGGGCTCGGGACCGGGGAGCTGTTTTTT
CASSLTGLGTGELFF
>TRBV7-2|TRBD1|TRBJ1-2
TGTGCCAGCAGCCGACAGGGGGCTGGAGGCTACACCTTC
CASSRQGAGGYTF
>TRBV5-4|TRBD2|TRBJ2-1
TGTGCCAGCAGCTCTACTAGCGGCTCCTACAATGAGCAGTTCTTC
CASSSTSGSYNEQFF
>TRBV18|TRBD1|TRBJ1-5
TGTGCCAGCTCACCAGGCGTAGGGACAGGGAGAAATCAGCCCCAGCATTTT
CASSPGVGTGRNQPQHF
>TRBV11-2|TRBD1|TRBJ1-6
TGTGCCAGCAGCCTGGACAGGGGTCAATCACCCCTCCACTTT
CASSLDRGQSPLHF
>TRBV28|.|TRBJ1-2
TGTGCCAGCAGTGCGACTTATGGCTACACCTTC
CASSATYGYTF
>TRBV7-9|.|TRBJ1-6
TGTGCCAGCAGCCGGGGGACCGCCAATTCACCCCTCCACTTT
CASSRGTANSPLHF
>TRBV29-1|.|TRBJ1-4
TGCAGCGTGGGGGACGTGGGGGCCCTGTTTTTT
CSVGDVGALFF
>TRBV7-2|TRBD1|TRBJ2-5
TGTGCCAGCAGAACAGGGGTGGGTCAAGGAGAGACCCAGTACTTC
CASRTGVGQGETQYF
>TRBV7-6|.|TRBJ2-3
TGTGCCAGCAAACCGGTGTTCGGCACAGATACGCAGTATTTT
CASKPVFGTDTQYF
>TRBV9|.|TRBJ1-3
TGTGCCAGCCGGGGGGCTGGAAACACCATATATTTT
CASRGAGNTIYF
>TRBV5-1|.|TRBJ2-3
TGCGCCAGCAGCTTCTCTAGCACAGATACGCAGTATTTT
CASSFSSTDTQYF
>TRBV7-2|.|TRBJ1-3
TGTGCCAGCAGCCCTCCAAATTCCAGGGCTGGAGGAAACACCATATATTTT
CASSPPNSRAGGNTIYF
>TRBV5-8|.|TRBJ1-1
TGTGCCAGCAGCTTCTCAGGGAACACTGAAGCTTTCTTT
CASSFSGNTEAFF
>TRBV6-6|.|TRBJ1-1
TGTGCCAGCAGCCGTGAGTTTGGTAGGAACACTGAAGCTTTCTTT
CASSREFGRNTEAFF
>TRBV7-9|.|TRBJ1-4
TGTGCCAGCGCGAGATACGCAACTAATGAAAAACTGTTTTTT
CASARYATNEKLFF
>TRBV4-3|TRBD2|TRBJ2-3
TGCGCCAGCAGCCAAGCTAGCGGCTCCACAGATACGCAGTATTTT
CASSQASGSTDTQYF
>TRBV27|.|TRBJ1-2
TGTGCCAGCAGTACGTACAACAGGGAGCGCTACACCTTC
CASSTYNRERYTF
>TRBV10-2|.|TRBJ2-4
TGCGCCAGCAGTGGAGGAGGCGTCGGAGGTTCTACTCAGTACTTC
CASSGGGVGGSTQYF
>TRBV6-5|.|TRBJ1-1
TGTGCCAGCAGGAAGAGCACTGAAGCTTTCTTT
CASRKSTEAFF
>TRBV5-4|.|TRBJ2-7
TGTGCCAGCAGCTCGATACGGCTAGCCGGGGACGAGCAGTACTTC
CASSSIRLAGDEQYF
>TRBV5-1|.|TRBJ1-1
TGCGCCAGCAGCCCGGGGGGGGGTGGGGACACTGAAGCTTTCTTT
CASSPGGGGDTEAFF
>TRBV7-2|.|TRBJ1-3
TGTGCCATACTCTCTGGAAACACCATATATTTT
CAILSGNTIYF
>TRBV5-1|TRBD2|TRBJ2-1
TGCGCCAGCAGCTTGGAGGCTAGCGGGGTAATATACAATGAGCAGTTCTTC
CASSLEASGVIYNEQFF
>TRBV11-3|.|TRBJ2-1
TGTGCCAGCAGCCCACCTGGGGGGATTAATGAGCAGTTCTTC
CASSPPGGINEQFF
>TRBV4-3|TRBD2|TRBJ2-4
TGCGCCAGCAGCCAAGTTTGGCCTAGCGGGGGTGGAACCAAAAACATTCAGTACTTC
CASSQVWPSGGGTKNIQYF
>TRBV21-1|.|TRBJ2-4
TGTGCCAGCAGCCGAACCGGGACACTAGCCAAAAACATTCAGTACTTC
CASSRTGTLAKNIQYF
>TRBV2|.|TRBJ1-1
TGTGCCAGCAGGAGGGAGGGAGTGAACACTGAAGCTTTCTTT
CASRREGVNTEAFF